This T cell receptor (beta chain) came from a study of T-cell memory formation after mild COVID-19. Study background: For the most part, TCR clusters were specific to one donor. Study observations and caveats: Balance between CD4 and CD8 was seen in clones contracting day 15 to 85, and a CD4+ lean was seen in later expanders. Contracting CD4+ clones were located mainly in CM and EM, and CD8+ clones in EMRA. Some clones that responded were present in memory (sampled pre-infection), which suggests cross-reactive memory joined.

A note on this clonotype: Its antigen is unidentified.

TCRdb passed the 5' RACE reads through MiXCR, listing each CDR3 protein once. The repertoire holds some 440,000 distinct CDR3 sequences, with 20% to 25% as singletons. Sequencing was done on a sample of PBMCs or a T cell subset sorted from them (not recorded which). The sequence came from an adult woman who had mild COVID-19 (a few samples of this study predate the infection). Cell type and time point are not known.

The chain's CDR3 is CASTPLGQGYNEQFF. CDR3 sequence (DNA): TGTGCCAGCACCCCGTTGGGACAGGGCTACAATGAGCAGTTCTTC. The gene calls are TRBV7-9 and TRBJ2-1, with 9 positions matching TRBD1. CDR1 and CDR2 from the germline V gene are SEHNR and FQNEAQ (reference sequence). The CDR3 has 15 amino acids. V dropped 7 bases and J dropped 3; count of bases not matched to a gene: 7.